The following is a T cell receptor beta chain sequence with its context. Seattle enrolled patients during active infection and tracked them longitudinally. Authors' data handling: Researchers report that nucleated cell counts were estimated from reference gene primer amplification. TCRdb keeps only in-frame clones here, not all; method: immunoSEQ multiplex PCR. D and trimming come from the DNA, and the V and J calls and clone size come from that table. Found here are approximately 350,000 clones, 86% of them singletons; the top ten hold 7.1%. The data were obtained in a study of blood T cell repertoires in COVID-19. In the study overall: There were acute and convalescent COVID-19 samples, and they came from the United States, Italy and Spain. The cDNA or gDNA used as material had been derived from T cells, B-cell-depleted T cells, or PBMCs.

CDR1 and CDR2 from the germline V gene are LNHDA and SQIVND (reference sequence). V shed 9 bases, J shed 6 bases, and the junction held 6 bases outside the gene matches. This CDR3 is built from 13 residues. This receptor was taken from a woman aged 55 to 70 with COVID-19, enrolled during active disease. Specimen: peripheral blood. The chain joins TRBV19 to TRBJ1-5; 9 bases are shared with TRBD1. CDR3 sequence (DNA): TGTGCCAGCCTGTGGGACAGGGTTCAGCCCCAGCATTTT. The encoded protein is CASLWDRVQPQHF.